The source of this T cell receptor (beta chain) is a study of radiotherapy plus CTLA-4 blockade in lung cancer listed by TCRdb under 2018. In terms of the full investigation: Objective responses occurred in about 20% of enrolled patients, and about 30% achieved disease control.

The junction shows trimming of 3 bases on V and 0 bases on J, and the gene matches do not reach 8 bases of it. As encoded in the germline V gene, CDR1 is MGHRA while CDR2 is YSYEKL. Including cysteine and phenylalanine, the CDR3 has 16 amino acids. Of all the DNA, just the CDR3 is kept, 48 bases in frame from base 1. The method was the immunoSEQ multiplex PCR assay. Entries here come from immuneACCESS through TCRdb and include only in-frame sequences with V and J called. Some clones fail to appear in such tables; in the studies checked, an unresolved V gene covers under half of the shortfall, and the cause of the remainder is unknown. The sample table holds 35,000 to 45,000 clones, of which about two thirds were seen once. The ten biggest clones cover roughly 10% of the sample. The study evaluated CTLA-4 blockade (ipilimumab) given together with focal radiation therapy in patients who had chemo-refractory metastatic non-small-cell lung cancer.

What the study reported, not specific to this receptor: The strongest predictors of response were reported to be early dynamic shifts in blood T cell clones along with a rise in serum interferon-beta following radiation. After treatment with radiotherapy and ipilimumab, TCR clones that came from tumors expanded in the peripheral blood.

This clone was seen only once. The antigen this receptor binds is unknown. The input lacks base qualities; no much larger clone sits a single base away. The chain is assembled from TRBV4-1 and TRBJ2-7, with TRBD1 identical over 7 junction bases. The receptor was isolated from a human donor with non-small cell lung cancer who had stable disease on radiotherapy plus ipilimumab. This material consisted of peripheral blood, taken from a patient treated with radiotherapy plus ipilimumab. The nucleotide sequence is given as TGCGCCAGCAGCCAGTGGACAGGCACCACCTCCTACGAGCAGTACTTC. This is translated as CASSQWTGTTSYEQYF.